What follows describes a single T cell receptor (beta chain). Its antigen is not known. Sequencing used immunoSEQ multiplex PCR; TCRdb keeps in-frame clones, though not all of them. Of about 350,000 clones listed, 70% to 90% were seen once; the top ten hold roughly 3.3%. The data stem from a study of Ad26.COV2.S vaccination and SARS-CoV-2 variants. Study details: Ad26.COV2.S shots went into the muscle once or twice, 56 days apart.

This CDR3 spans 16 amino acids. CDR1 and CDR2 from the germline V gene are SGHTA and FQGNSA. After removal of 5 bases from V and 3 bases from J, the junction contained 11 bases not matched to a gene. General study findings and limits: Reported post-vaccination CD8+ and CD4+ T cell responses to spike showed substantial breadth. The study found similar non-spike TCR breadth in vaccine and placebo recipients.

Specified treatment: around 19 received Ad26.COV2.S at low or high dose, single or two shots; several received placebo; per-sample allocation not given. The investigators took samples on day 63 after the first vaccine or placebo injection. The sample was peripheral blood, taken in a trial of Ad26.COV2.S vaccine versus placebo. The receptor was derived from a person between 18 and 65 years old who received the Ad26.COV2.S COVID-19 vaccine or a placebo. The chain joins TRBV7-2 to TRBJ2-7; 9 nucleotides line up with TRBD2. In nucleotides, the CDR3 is TGTGCCAGCAGCCCAGGGGCGAGCGGGGGGCGCTACGAGCAGTACTTC. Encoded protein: CASSPGASGGRYEQYF.